This is a list of T cell receptor beta chains from one sample in a study of radiotherapy plus CTLA-4 blockade in lung cancer. Profiling relied on immunoSEQ multiplex PCR, and the TCRdb table lists in-frame clones only, not all of them. The sample comprises tens of thousands of clones, around nine tenths of which are singletons, and approximately 15% rests with the top ten. Here the sequenced sample was peripheral blood, taken from a patient treated with radiotherapy plus ipilimumab. The source is a human donor with non-small cell lung cancer that progressed on radiotherapy plus ipilimumab. The CDR3 runs from the conserved cysteine through the conserved F or W. D genes are given only for firm matches. Rows give clone size only sometimes, using once, few, many, or a class for an expanded clone.

clone size: once
J gene: TRBJ2-7
D gene: .
V gene: TRBV5-1
CDR3 DNA: TGCGCCAGCAGCTCACAGGGTCTGGGGGTGACCTACGAGCAGTACTTC
CDR3 protein: CASSSQGLGVTYEQYF

clone size: .
J gene: TRBJ2-7
D gene: TRBD1
V gene: TRBV5-6
CDR3 DNA: TGTGCCAGCAGCCGCGGACAGGGGTACTACGAGCAGTACTTC
CDR3 protein: CASSRGQGYYEQYF

clone size: .
J gene: TRBJ1-1
D gene: .
V gene: TRBV28
CDR3 DNA: TGTGCCAGCAGTCTAGGGGTCACTGAAGCTTTCTTT
CDR3 protein: CASSLGVTEAFF

clone size: .
J gene: TRBJ2-7
D gene: TRBD2
V gene: TRBV4-3
CDR3 DNA: TGCGCCAGCAGCCAAGAGCTCTGGACTAGCCTGTACGAGCAGTACTTC
CDR3 protein: CASSQELWTSLYEQYF

clone size: .
J gene: TRBJ2-7
D gene: TRBD2
V gene: TRBV10-3
CDR3 DNA: TGTGCCATCAGTGATAGCGGGACCGCCTACGAGCAGTACTTC
CDR3 protein: CAISDSGTAYEQYF

clone size: few
J gene: TRBJ1-4
D gene: .
V gene: TRBV15
CDR3 DNA: TGTGCCACCAGCCCTGAGACCGAAAAACTGTTTTTT
CDR3 protein: CATSPETEKLFF

clone size: .
J gene: TRBJ2-2
D gene: .
V gene: TRBV18
CDR3 DNA: TGTGCCAGCTCACGAAACAGGGATGGTCCCGGGGAGCTGTTTTTT
CDR3 protein: CASSRNRDGPGELFF

clone size: .
J gene: TRBJ2-3
D gene: TRBD2
V gene: TRBV30
CDR3 DNA: TGTGCCTGGAGTTGGGCGGGAGGCCCAGATACGCAGTATTTT
CDR3 protein: CAWSWAGGPDTQYF

clone size: .
J gene: TRBJ1-4
D gene: .
V gene: TRBV5-1
CDR3 DNA: TGCGCCAGCAGCTTTCAGGGGTGGACTAATGAAAAACTGTTTTTT
CDR3 protein: CASSFQGWTNEKLFF

clone size: .
J gene: TRBJ2-1
D gene: .
V gene: TRBV6-5
CDR3 DNA: TGTGCCAGCAGTTACCGACGGCCGAGCTCCTACAATGAGCAGTTCTTC
CDR3 protein: CASSYRRPSSYNEQFF

clone size: .
J gene: TRBJ2-7
D gene: TRBD1
V gene: TRBV30
CDR3 DNA: TGTGCCACGGGACAGGGTACCTACGAGCAGTACTTC
CDR3 protein: CATGQGTYEQYF

clone size: .
J gene: TRBJ2-3
D gene: TRBD2
V gene: TRBV12-5
CDR3 DNA: TGTGCTAGTGGTTTGGGGACTAGCGGGAGTTTTCGTGCTAGCACAGATACGCAGTATTTT
CDR3 protein: CASGLGTSGSFRASTDTQYF

clone size: .
J gene: TRBJ1-2
D gene: TRBD1
V gene: TRBV7-2
CDR3 DNA: TGTGCCAGCACCCACACAGGGGCCTATGGCTACACCTTC
CDR3 protein: CASTHTGAYGYTF

clone size: .
J gene: TRBJ1-1
D gene: .
V gene: TRBV18
CDR3 DNA: TGTGCCAGCTCACCAAACGGTCTGAACACTGAAGCTTTCTTT
CDR3 protein: CASSPNGLNTEAFF

clone size: .
J gene: TRBJ2-7
D gene: .
V gene: TRBV6-1
CDR3 DNA: TGTGCCAGCAGTGACCCGGGACGCAAGTACGAGCAGTACTTC
CDR3 protein: CASSDPGRKYEQYF

clone size: few
J gene: TRBJ1-3
D gene: .
V gene: TRBV19
CDR3 DNA: TGTGCCAGTAGCGAACCTTACGGGGGAAACACCATATATTTT
CDR3 protein: CASSEPYGGNTIYF

clone size: .
J gene: TRBJ1-1
D gene: .
V gene: TRBV6-1
CDR3 DNA: TGTGCCAGTCTGACAGGATTGACTGAAGCTTTCTTT
CDR3 protein: CASLTGLTEAFF

clone size: .
J gene: TRBJ1-1
D gene: .
V gene: TRBV7-2
CDR3 DNA: TGTGCCAGCAGCCCCGATAGGGGGGGTGAAGCTTTCTTT
CDR3 protein: CASSPDRGGEAFF

clone size: .
J gene: TRBJ1-2
D gene: .
V gene: TRBV27
CDR3 DNA: TGTGCCAGCAGGCCTACAGGGTTTGGGGGCTACACCTTC
CDR3 protein: CASRPTGFGGYTF

clone size: .
J gene: TRBJ1-2
D gene: .
V gene: TRBV9
CDR3 DNA: TGTGCCAGCAGCGTAGAAGGACGGAATAACTATGGCTACACCTTC
CDR3 protein: CASSVEGRNNYGYTF

clone size: .
J gene: TRBJ2-7
D gene: .
V gene: TRBV11-2
CDR3 DNA: TGTGCCAGCAACGTCAACGGCCCGACTTACGAGCAGTACTTC
CDR3 protein: CASNVNGPTYEQYF

clone size: .
J gene: TRBJ2-2
D gene: .
V gene: TRBV6-6
CDR3 DNA: TGTGCCAGCAGGGCCGGGGAGGACACCGGGGAGCTGTTTTTT
CDR3 protein: CASRAGEDTGELFF

clone size: .
J gene: TRBJ2-1
D gene: TRBD2
V gene: TRBV11-3
CDR3 DNA: TGTGCCAGCAGCTTAGGAGTAGCGGGAGGGAAGGATGAGCAGTTCTTC
CDR3 protein: CASSLGVAGGKDEQFF

clone size: .
J gene: TRBJ2-5
D gene: .
V gene: TRBV6-5
CDR3 DNA: TGTGCCAGCAAGCGGTGGGGGCCTCGCCAAGAGACCCAGTACTTC
CDR3 protein: CASKRWGPRQETQYF

clone size: .
J gene: TRBJ2-1
D gene: TRBD2
V gene: TRBV19
CDR3 DNA: TGTGCCAGTAGTATGCAAGCGGGAGTAGGCAATGAGCAGTTCTTC
CDR3 protein: CASSMQAGVGNEQFF

clone size: .
J gene: TRBJ1-6
D gene: .
V gene: TRBV28
CDR3 DNA: TGTGCCAGCAGTCCCCCTTTGAGCCCCCATTCACCCCTCCACTTT
CDR3 protein: CASSPPLSPHSPLHF

clone size: .
J gene: TRBJ2-2
D gene: TRBD2
V gene: TRBV5-1
CDR3 DNA: TGCGCCAGCAGCCCGGGACTAGCGGGACCCACCGGGGAGCTGTTTTTT
CDR3 protein: CASSPGLAGPTGELFF

clone size: .
J gene: TRBJ1-4
D gene: .
V gene: TRBV10-1
CDR3 DNA: TGCGCCAGCAGTACAGGTGATGGCCAACGAGATGAAAAACTGTTTTTT
CDR3 protein: CASSTGDGQRDEKLFF

clone size: .
J gene: TRBJ1-3
D gene: .
V gene: TRBV7-9
CDR3 DNA: TGTGCCAGCAGCTTAGAGAGCTCTGGAAGCACCATATATTTT
CDR3 protein: CASSLESSGSTIYF

clone size: .
J gene: TRBJ1-2
D gene: .
V gene: TRBV5-1
CDR3 DNA: TGCGCCAGCAGCTTGGGAGAGGGCCTCTATGGCTACACCTTC
CDR3 protein: CASSLGEGLYGYTF

clone size: once
J gene: TRBJ1-5
D gene: TRBD1
V gene: TRBV5-1
CDR3 DNA: TGCGCCAGCAGCTTGGAGGGGGCAGGGGAAGGGGTGGCCAATCAGCCCCAGCATTTT
CDR3 protein: CASSLEGAGEGVANQPQHF

clone size: once
J gene: TRBJ2-7
D gene: TRBD1
V gene: TRBV4-3
CDR3 DNA: TGCGCCAGCAGCCACGACAGGGGTGAGCAGTACTTC
CDR3 protein: CASSHDRGEQYF

clone size: .
J gene: TRBJ1-3
D gene: .
V gene: TRBV6-1
CDR3 DNA: TGTGCCAGCAGTGAAGGGGCTACGGGATCTGGAAACACCATATATTTT
CDR3 protein: CASSEGATGSGNTIYF

clone size: .
J gene: TRBJ1-5
D gene: .
V gene: TRBV18
CDR3 DNA: TGTGCCAGCTCACCGAACAGCAATCAGCCCCAGCATTTT
CDR3 protein: CASSPNSNQPQHF

clone size: .
J gene: TRBJ1-5
D gene: .
V gene: TRBV18
CDR3 DNA: TGTGCCAGCTCACCGCAGGGCGGCAATCAGCCCCAGCATTTT
CDR3 protein: CASSPQGGNQPQHF

clone size: .
J gene: TRBJ2-1
D gene: .
V gene: TRBV11-3
CDR3 DNA: TGTGCCAGCAGCTTAGTGTCCGGGACTTACAATGAGCAGTTCTTC
CDR3 protein: CASSLVSGTYNEQFF

clone size: .
J gene: TRBJ2-4
D gene: TRBD1
V gene: TRBV30
CDR3 DNA: TGTGCCTGGCTACCATCCGACAGGGCGAGAAACATTCAGTACTTC
CDR3 protein: CAWLPSDRARNIQYF

clone size: .
J gene: TRBJ1-6
D gene: .
V gene: TRBV2
CDR3 DNA: TGTGCCAGCAGTACCGCAGGGACGGGAAATAATTCACCCCTCCACTTT
CDR3 protein: CASSTAGTGNNSPLHF

clone size: .
J gene: TRBJ2-7
D gene: TRBD1
V gene: TRBV6-6
CDR3 DNA: TGTGCCAGCACCTCCCCGGGACAGGGAACCTACGAGCAGTACTTC
CDR3 protein: CASTSPGQGTYEQYF

clone size: .
J gene: TRBJ1-2
D gene: .
V gene: TRBV7-2
CDR3 DNA: TGTGCCAGCAGCTTAGAAGGGGCGGGCTACACCTTC
CDR3 protein: CASSLEGAGYTF

clone size: .
J gene: TRBJ2-3
D gene: .
V gene: TRBV10-3
CDR3 DNA: TGTGCCATCAGGTCCGGGATGACAGATACGCAGTATTTT
CDR3 protein: CAIRSGMTDTQYF

clone size: .
J gene: TRBJ1-3
D gene: TRBD1
V gene: TRBV7-8
CDR3 DNA: TGTGCCAGCAGCTTACTCATGACAGGGTCTGGAAACACCATATATTTT
CDR3 protein: CASSLLMTGSGNTIYF

clone size: .
J gene: TRBJ1-1
D gene: TRBD1
V gene: TRBV23-1
CDR3 DNA: TGCGCCAGCAGTCAATTCCCGCCAGGGGGCCTTGAAGCTTTCTTT
CDR3 protein: CASSQFPPGGLEAFF

clone size: .
J gene: TRBJ1-6
D gene: .
V gene: TRBV7-2
CDR3 DNA: TGTGCCAGCAGCTTACGTCAGAACTATAATTCACCCCTCCACTTT
CDR3 protein: CASSLRQNYNSPLHF

clone size: .
J gene: TRBJ2-7
D gene: .
V gene: TRBV2
CDR3 DNA: TGTGCCAGCAGTCCACTTAGTAGCGAGCAGTACTTC
CDR3 protein: CASSPLSSEQYF

clone size: .
J gene: TRBJ2-7
D gene: .
V gene: TRBV5-4
CDR3 DNA: TGTGCCAGCAGCTTTTGGGGGGCAGAGTACAGCTACGAGCAGTACTTC
CDR3 protein: CASSFWGAEYSYEQYF

clone size: .
J gene: TRBJ1-1
D gene: .
V gene: TRBV5-4
CDR3 DNA: TGTGCCAGCAGCACGGGGCCTCGAGGCACTGAAGCTTTCTTT
CDR3 protein: CASSTGPRGTEAFF

clone size: .
J gene: TRBJ1-1
D gene: .
V gene: TRBV30
CDR3 DNA: TGTGCCTGGAGTGTGCGACCCCTCGCTGAAGCTTTCTTT
CDR3 protein: CAWSVRPLAEAFF

clone size: .
J gene: TRBJ2-3
D gene: TRBD2
V gene: TRBV7-2
CDR3 DNA: TGTGCCAGCAGCTTGGGGCTAGCGGAGCGCACAGATACGCAGTATTTT
CDR3 protein: CASSLGLAERTDTQYF

clone size: once
J gene: TRBJ2-1
D gene: TRBD1
V gene: TRBV27
CDR3 DNA: TGTGCCAGCAGACCGACAGGGGTGGGTGAGCAGTTCTTC
CDR3 protein: CASRPTGVGEQFF

clone size: .
J gene: TRBJ1-4
D gene: TRBD1
V gene: TRBV5-6
CDR3 DNA: TGTGCCAGCAGGGGACAGCATAATGAAAAACTGTTTTTT
CDR3 protein: CASRGQHNEKLFF

clone size: .
J gene: TRBJ1-3
D gene: .
V gene: TRBV6-7
CDR3 DNA: TGTGCCAGCAGTTACTCGGGACACTCTGGAAACACCATATATTTT
CDR3 protein: CASSYSGHSGNTIYF

clone size: .
J gene: TRBJ1-6
D gene: .
V gene: TRBV7-2
CDR3 DNA: TGTGCCAGCAGCCTCCAATGGGCCTTAAATTCACCCCTCCACTTT
CDR3 protein: CASSLQWALNSPLHF

clone size: .
J gene: TRBJ2-2
D gene: TRBD2
V gene: TRBV5-1
CDR3 DNA: TGCGCCAGCAGCCCAAGGACTAGCGGGAGCGGAACCGGGGAGCTGTTTTTT
CDR3 protein: CASSPRTSGSGTGELFF